These T cell receptor beta chains were read from a single sample in a study of cytomegalovirus exposure and HLA in healthy donors. Sequencing used immunoSEQ multiplex PCR; TCRdb keeps in-frame clones, though not all of them. The table has about 170,000 clones, around 78% seen once. Sequencing was carried out using PBMCs. All receptors derive from a female donor in good health and CMV-seronegative. CDR3s include the opening cysteine and the closing phenylalanine or tryptophan. The D gene is left open where the match is weak. Some rows have no size entry. The others give once, few or many, or a class for an expanded clone.

D gene	V gene	clone size	J gene	CDR3 DNA	CDR3 protein
NA	TRBV9	NA	TRBJ2-7	TGTGCCAGCAGCCCTCAGGGGGGAGGCGACGAGCAGTACTTC	CASSPQGGGDEQYF
NA	TRBV4-1	NA	TRBJ1-2	TGCGCCAGCAGCCAAGATGCCCTCGTCCGGGGCGGGGGATACTATGGCTACACCTTC	CASSQDALVRGGGYYGYTF
NA	TRBV19	NA	TRBJ1-3	TGTGCCAGCGCATTGGACAGATCTGGAAACACCATATATTTT	CASALDRSGNTIYF
TRBD2	TRBV25-1	NA	TRBJ2-1	TGTGCCAGCAGTGAATGGGAGGGTGGGGGGAGCAATGAGCAGTTCTTC	CASSEWEGGGSNEQFF
NA	TRBV28	NA	TRBJ1-1	TGTGCCAGCAGTTCGGCCTTCGGGGGGTCTTTCTTT	CASSSAFGGSFF
TRBD1	TRBV5-4	NA	TRBJ2-5	TGTGCCAGCAGCTTGGCCTTAACTGGGGACAGGGGGCGAGAGACCCAGTACTTC	CASSLALTGDRGRETQYF
NA	TRBV18	NA	TRBJ1-4	TGTGCCAGCTCTCTCGGGTTGGGAGATGAAAAACTGTTTTTT	CASSLGLGDEKLFF
TRBD1	TRBV5-4	once	TRBJ2-6	TGTGCCAGCAGGCCTACAGGGGACGGGGCCAACGGCCTGACTTTC	CASRPTGDGANGLTF
TRBD1	TRBV28	NA	TRBJ2-7	TGTGCCAGCAGGTACCGACAGGGACCCTACGAGCAGTACTTC	CASRYRQGPYEQYF
NA	TRBV27	NA	TRBJ2-2	TGTGCCAGCAGTTTAGGGACTTTCTCCGGGGAGCTGTTTTTT	CASSLGTFSGELFF
TRBD2	TRBV7-6	NA	TRBJ2-5	TGTGCCAGCAGCCGACCCGGGGGGGAAGAGACCCAGTACTTC	CASSRPGGEETQYF
TRBD1	TRBV5-1	NA	TRBJ2-7	TGCGCCAGCAGCTTGTCGACAGGGGGCTCCTACGAGCAGTACTTC	CASSLSTGGSYEQYF
TRBD2	TRBV28	NA	TRBJ2-2	TGTGCCAGCAGTTTCGGACTAGCGGGAGAGATGTGGGGGGAGCTGTTTTTT	CASSFGLAGEMWGELFF
NA	TRBV18	NA	TRBJ2-7	TGTGCCAGCTCACCAGGCAGGGAAGGGGAGCAGTACTTC	CASSPGREGEQYF
NA	TRBV18	NA	TRBJ2-5	TGTGCCAGCTCACCAATGGCGGGACAAGAGACCCAGTACTTC	CASSPMAGQETQYF
NA	TRBV5-1	NA	TRBJ2-3	TGCGCCAGCAGCTTGGCGGGGACAGATACGCAGTATTTT	CASSLAGTDTQYF
NA	TRBV12-5	NA	TRBJ1-5	TGTGCTAGTGGTCGGGGGTTTAGCAATCAGCCCCAGCATTTT	CASGRGFSNQPQHF
NA	TRBV6-5	NA	TRBJ2-3	TGTGCCAGCAGCGGCTCGGGGTTTGGTACGCAGTATTTT	CASSGSGFGTQYF
NA	TRBV7-9	NA	TRBJ2-2	TGTGCCAGCAGCCGCGGGCTAGACGTTCTCGGGGAGCTGTTTTTT	CASSRGLDVLGELFF
TRBD1	TRBV11-1	NA	TRBJ2-2	TGTGCCAGCAGCTTAGACAGGGGAATCGGGGAGCTGTTTTTT	CASSLDRGIGELFF
TRBD1	TRBV2	NA	TRBJ2-5	TGTGCCAGTACACCGACAGGGATGCAGACCCAGTACTTC	CASTPTGMQTQYF
NA	TRBV5-8	NA	TRBJ2-1	TGTGCCAGCAGCTTGACAGGATACAATGAGCAGTTCTTC	CASSLTGYNEQFF
TRBD2	TRBV28	once	TRBJ2-6	TGTGCCAGCAGTTTAGCGGGGGTTGGGGCCAACGTCCTGACTTTC	CASSLAGVGANVLTF
TRBD2	TRBV30	NA	TRBJ2-2	TGTGCCTGGAACCCGGGAGGGACCGGGGAGCTGTTTTTT	CAWNPGGTGELFF
TRBD1	TRBV6-5	NA	TRBJ1-6	TGTGCCAGCAGACAGGGGTTCTCACCCCTCCACTTT	CASRQGFSPLHF
NA	TRBV19	NA	TRBJ1-1	TGTGCCACCTCACAGGGAGTATCTGAAGCTTTCTTT	CATSQGVSEAFF
NA	TRBV21-1	NA	TRBJ2-7	TGTGCCAGCAGCAAAGGAATAGCGACCCTGAGGGTCTTC	CASSKGIATLRVF
NA	TRBV5-8	NA	TRBJ2-5	TGTGCCAGCACCTCCCGGGAGACCCAGTACTTC	CASTSRETQYF
NA	TRBV18	NA	TRBJ2-7	TGTGCCAGCTCACTCGATCGGGGTGTATACGAGCAGTACTTC	CASSLDRGVYEQYF
TRBD2	TRBV7-2	few	TRBJ2-5	TGTGCCAGCAGCGGGAGCGGGAGAGGGGAGACCCAGTACTTC	CASSGSGRGETQYF
NA	TRBV19	few	TRBJ2-3	TGTGCCAGTAGGGTGGCAGGGGCAGATACGCAGTATTTT	CASRVAGADTQYF
NA	TRBV11-1	NA	TRBJ1-2	TGTGCCAGCAGCTTTACTGTGGGCCAGGTATCCTCTAACTATGGCTACACCTTC	CASSFTVGQVSSNYGYTF
TRBD2	TRBV5-5	NA	TRBJ2-7	TGTGCCAGCAGCTTGGCCGGGGGGGTCGAGCAGTACTTC	CASSLAGGVEQYF
NA	TRBV10-3	NA	TRBJ2-3	TGTGCCATCAACGGTGGGGGGCCGACCCGGGGAGGGGCTTTT	CAINGGGPTRGGAF
NA	TRBV20-1	NA	TRBJ2-3	TGCAGTGCTATTCCGGGAGATACGCAGTATTTT	CSAIPGDTQYF
NA	TRBV15	NA	TRBJ2-5	TGTGCCACCAGCAGAGATAGACAGGCTAGTAGGGAGACCCAGTACTTC	CATSRDRQASRETQYF
TRBD1	TRBV28	NA	TRBJ2-7	TGTGCCAGCAGTTCCACCGGACAGGGAAGGGACGAGCAGTACTTC	CASSSTGQGRDEQYF
NA	TRBV7-2	NA	TRBJ2-7	TGTGCCAGCAGCTTTAAATTCTCGGGTCCCCTGGAGCAGTACTTC	CASSFKFSGPLEQYF
TRBD2	TRBV29-1	once	TRBJ2-1	TGCAGCGTTGTGCTAGCGGGAGTTGAGCAGTTCTTC	CSVVLAGVEQFF
TRBD1	TRBV4-3	NA	TRBJ2-7	TGCGCCAGCAGCCAAGGGAACAGGGGCTCCTACGAGCAGTACTTC	CASSQGNRGSYEQYF
NA	TRBV18	NA	TRBJ2-7	TGTGCCAGCTCACGGGTAGCTAGGTACGAGCAGTACTTC	CASSRVARYEQYF
TRBD2	TRBV19	NA	TRBJ2-7	TGTGCCAGTAGTAGGGCGGGACTAGCGGGAGGACCCACAACCTACGAGCAGTACTTC	CASSRAGLAGGPTTYEQYF
TRBD2	TRBV7-2	few	TRBJ2-2	TGTGCCAGCAGCCTCGTAGCGGGGGGGACCGGGGAGCTGTTTTTT	CASSLVAGGTGELFF
TRBD2	TRBV7-2	NA	TRBJ2-5	TGTGCCAGTCGGACTAGCGGGAGGGCCGAGACCCAGTACTTC	CASRTSGRAETQYF
NA	TRBV7-8	NA	TRBJ1-1	TGTGCCAGCAGCTTGCGGGGACGGGGGAACACTGAAGCTTTCTTT	CASSLRGRGNTEAFF